This paragraph covers one TCR beta chain sequence. This sample is drawn from a study of blood T cell repertoires in COVID-19. Germline CDR1 is LGHNA and CDR2 is YSLEER. With 3 bases removed from V and 3 bases from J, the gap between germline ends came to 9 bases. The CDR3 has 14 amino acids. The method was immunoSEQ multiplex PCR; TCRdb's version includes in-frame clones alone and lacks a portion of them. The repertoire consists of roughly 290,000 clones, with about 90% occurring once and the leading ten covering 7.8%. The origin of this receptor is a woman aged 50 to 65 who had recovered from COVID-19. Sequencing was done on a sample of peripheral blood. The V gene is TRBV4-3, the J gene TRBJ1-5; D gene uncertain. In nucleotides, the CDR3 is TGCGCCAGCAGCCATGAGCGGTTCAATCAGCCCCAGCATTTT. It codes for CASSHERFNQPQHF.